These T cell receptor beta chains were read from a single sample in a study of cytomegalovirus exposure and HLA in healthy donors. Measured with immunoSEQ multiplex PCR; TCRdb has only the in-frame clones, and not every one. The top ten hold almost 7% of the sample, which has roughly 50,000 clones, about 81% seen once. Sequencing was performed on PBMCs. These receptors all stem from a man younger than 45 in good health and CMV-seropositive. The CDR3 runs from the conserved cysteine through the conserved F or W. D genes are given only for firm matches. Size is stated for part of the rows, as once, few or many counts, or as a class when the clone is expanded.

J | D | V | size | CDR3 | DNA
TRBJ1-2 | NA | TRBV5-4 | NA | CASSRWGSNYGYTF | TGTGCCAGCAGCAGGTGGGGCAGTAACTATGGCTACACCTTC
TRBJ1-2 | NA | TRBV5-6 | NA | CASSPNGYYGYTF | TGTGCCAGCAGCCCGAACGGGTACTATGGCTACACCTTC
TRBJ1-5 | NA | TRBV7-2 | NA | CASSLAGSTNQPQHF | TGTGCCAGCAGCTTAGCTGGGAGCACAAATCAGCCCCAGCATTTT
TRBJ2-2 | TRBD2 | TRBV10-1 | few | CASSEGAGGPRELFF | TGCGCCAGCAGTGAGGGGGCGGGGGGACCCCGGGAGCTGTTTTTT
TRBJ2-1 | TRBD1 | TRBV6-5 | NA | CASSYRDRVNEQFF | TGTGCCAGCAGTTACCGGGACAGGGTCAATGAGCAGTTCTTC
TRBJ1-2 | TRBD1 | TRBV6-5 | once | CASSYPREGGYGYTF | TGTGCCAGCAGTTACCCCCGCGAAGGGGGCTACGGCTACACCTTC
TRBJ1-5 | NA | TRBV7-2 | NA | CASSPSDMYQPQHF | TGTGCCAGCAGCCCATCGGACATGTATCAGCCCCAGCATTTT
TRBJ1-2 | NA | TRBV4-3 | NA | CASSQETGPYGYTF | TGCGCCAGCAGCCAAGAGACAGGTCCCTATGGCTACACCTTC
TRBJ2-7 | TRBD1 | TRBV5-6 | once | CASSFTGGILYEQYF | TGTGCCAGCAGCTTTACAGGGGGCATCTTATACGAGCAGTACTTC
TRBJ1-2 | NA | TRBV15 | NA | CATSRTGEANYGYTF | TGTGCCACCAGCAGGACAGGCGAAGCTAACTATGGCTACACCTTC
TRBJ2-3 | NA | TRBV7-8 | NA | CASTLIPGAIVTDTQYF | TGTGCCAGCACCCTAATCCCAGGTGCGATAGTCACAGATACGCAGTATTTT
TRBJ2-7 | NA | TRBV5-8 | NA | CASSFMLRGKRGEQYF | TGTGCCAGCAGCTTCATGCTACGGGGAAAGAGAGGCGAGCAGTACTTC
TRBJ1-1 | NA | TRBV5-1 | few | CASSLAEGNTEAFF | TGCGCCAGCAGCTTGGCCGAGGGGAACACTGAAGCTTTCTTT
TRBJ2-2 | NA | TRBV7-2 | few | CASSSEFRSTGELFF | TGTGCCAGCAGCAGCGAGTTTAGGAGTACCGGGGAGCTGTTTTTT
TRBJ1-1 | NA | TRBV1 | few | CASSPWRGDTEAFF | TGCGCCAGCAGCCCCTGGAGGGGAGACACTGAAGCTTTCTTT
TRBJ2-1 | NA | TRBV6-1 | NA | CASSRGNEQFF | TGTGCCAGTAGCCGAGGGAATGAGCAGTTCTTC
TRBJ2-3 | NA | TRBV4-3 | NA | CASSPNVRGSADTQYF | TGCGCCAGCAGCCCAAACGTCCGGGGGAGCGCAGATACGCAGTATTTT
TRBJ1-2 | NA | TRBV5-4 | once | CASSFDNDYGYTF | TGTGCCAGCAGTTTTGACAATGACTATGGCTACACCTTC
TRBJ2-7 | NA | TRBV6-5 | NA | CASRGQVGNGQYF | TGTGCCAGCCGGGGTCAGGTGGGGAACGGGCAGTACTTC
TRBJ1-1 | NA | TRBV9 | NA | CASSSMGTRNTEAFF | TGTGCCAGCAGCTCGATGGGGACAAGGAACACTGAAGCTTTCTTT